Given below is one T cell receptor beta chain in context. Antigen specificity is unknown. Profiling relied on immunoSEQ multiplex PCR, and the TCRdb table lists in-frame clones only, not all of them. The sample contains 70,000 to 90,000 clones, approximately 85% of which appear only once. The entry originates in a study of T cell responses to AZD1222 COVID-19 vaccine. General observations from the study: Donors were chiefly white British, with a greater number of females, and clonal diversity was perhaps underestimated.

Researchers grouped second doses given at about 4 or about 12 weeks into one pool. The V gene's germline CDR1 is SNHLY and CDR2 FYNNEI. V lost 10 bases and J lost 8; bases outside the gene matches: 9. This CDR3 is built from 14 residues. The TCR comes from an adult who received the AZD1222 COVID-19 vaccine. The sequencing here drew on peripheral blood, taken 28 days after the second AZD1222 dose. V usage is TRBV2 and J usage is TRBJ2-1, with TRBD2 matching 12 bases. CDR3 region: CATTLAGGPYEQFF. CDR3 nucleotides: TGTGCCACCACCCTAGCGGGGGGGCCCTATGAGCAGTTCTTC.